This TCR beta chain was found in a study of cytomegalovirus exposure and HLA in healthy donors (dated by TCRdb to 2017 to 2019). About the study as a whole: A later analysis indicated that the 95 to 150 validation repertoires were generated on the platform also employed for the 650 to 850 repertoires of the first cohort. The study was designed to test whether signatures of past pathogen exposure could be identified by cataloging public T cell receptors. High-throughput TCR immunosequencing, statistical association of individual TCRs with disease status, and machine learning were combined to predict cytomegalovirus infection status. Along with the approximately 650-subject first cohort, a separate validation cohort of roughly 110 different subjects was used.

Notes on this clone: Its antigen is currently not known. The record has no base qualities; no much larger clone is one base away.

Separate from the approximately 700-subject first cohort, the validation cohort of 120 subjects was the group to which the donors belonged. Libraries were constructed by the immunoSEQ multiplex PCR assay. Processing in the source paper ran as follows. A statistical classification framework was built to diagnose cytomegalovirus status from the catalog of TCR beta chain sequences. Not all clones reach the TCRdb copy of this immuneACCESS table, which keeps in-frame sequences only. Checked studies attribute under half of the gap to unresolved V genes and leave the rest unexplained. V and J calls and clone size come straight from that table; D and trimming were deduced from the DNA. The table for this sample lists approximately 46,000 clones; around 94% of them were counted only once. The ten largest account for roughly 1.4% of the sample. The germline V gene encodes CDR1 SGHNT and CDR2 YYREEE (reference sequence). Reading from cysteine to phenylalanine, the CDR3 counts 14 amino acids. The entry retains the CDR3 DNA only, 42 bases that are in frame from base 1. Trimming leaves V shorter by 4 bases and J shorter by 5 bases, with the junction holding 5 bases beyond the gene matches.

Here is what the overall study found, with its caveats: The authors suggested that the approach could potentially be generalized to other disease states and immunological phenotypes. The classifier was reported to diagnose cytomegalovirus status with high specificity and sensitivity in both the original cohort and the validation cohort. The study gave a list of 150 to 200 TCR beta chains associated with cytomegalovirus. Of the cluster scores, roughly 95% were above 0 in a later analysis, which found that TCRs clustered in the first cohort also tended to co-occur in the 120 validation repertoires. Across donors, most TCR sequences were observed very rarely, whereas some public TCRs were present in many individuals. A few of the identified cytomegalovirus-associated TCR beta chains were confirmed in vitro to be specific for cytomegalovirus antigens. A later analysis lacked HLA typing for the validation cohort, so it scored co-occurrence in that cohort across all 130 or so repertoires.

The source is a man aged 18 to 30 in good health and CMV-seronegative. The chain was built from TRBV5-4 and TRBJ1-4; TRBD1 matches 7 bases in the middle. The sample comprised PBMCs. The DNA reads as follows: TGTGCCAGCAGCGTGGGACAGCCGAATGAAAAACTGTTTTTT. Its protein is CASSVGQPNEKLFF.